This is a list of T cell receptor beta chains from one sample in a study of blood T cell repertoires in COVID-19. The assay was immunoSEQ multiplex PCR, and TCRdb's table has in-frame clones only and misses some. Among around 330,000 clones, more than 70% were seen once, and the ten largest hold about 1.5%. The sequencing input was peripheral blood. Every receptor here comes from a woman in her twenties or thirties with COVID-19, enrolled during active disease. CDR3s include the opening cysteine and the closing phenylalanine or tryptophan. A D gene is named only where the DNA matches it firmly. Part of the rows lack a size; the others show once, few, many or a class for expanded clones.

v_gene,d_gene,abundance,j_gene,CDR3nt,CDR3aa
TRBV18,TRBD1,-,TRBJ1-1,TGTGCCAGCTCACCGACAAGGACAGGCGGGAACACTGAAGCTTTCTTT,CASSPTRTGGNTEAFF
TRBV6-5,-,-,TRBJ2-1,TGTGCCAGCAGTTACGGGGGGGCGAGCGACAATGAGCAGTTCTTC,CASSYGGASDNEQFF
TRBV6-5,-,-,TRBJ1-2,TGTGCCAGCAGGGACCCGGCTGGGCGGGATGGCTACACCTTC,CASRDPAGRDGYTF
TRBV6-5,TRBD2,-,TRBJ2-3,TGTGCCAGCAGCAAGGGACTAGTTTCTGATACGCAGTATTTT,CASSKGLVSDTQYF
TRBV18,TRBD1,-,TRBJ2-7,TGTGCCAGCTCACCGTGGGACAGGAATACCTACGAGCAGTACTTC,CASSPWDRNTYEQYF
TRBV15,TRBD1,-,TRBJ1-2,TGTGCCACCAGCAGGACCGGGACAGTCTATGGCTACACCTTC,CATSRTGTVYGYTF
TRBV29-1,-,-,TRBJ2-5,TGCAGCGTTGAAGGGGGAGGTCCAGAGACCCAGTACTTC,CSVEGGGPETQYF
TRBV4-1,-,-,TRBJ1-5,TGCGCCAGCAGCCCTCGGGAGGGGAATCAGCCCCAGCATTTT,CASSPREGNQPQHF
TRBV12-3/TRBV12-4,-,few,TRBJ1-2,TGTGCCAGCAGTTTACGGGGAACTGGCTACACCTTC,CASSLRGTGYTF
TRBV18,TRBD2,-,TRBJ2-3,TGTGCCAGCTCACCACCGGGACTAGCAAGATCAGATACGCAGTATTTT,CASSPPGLARSDTQYF
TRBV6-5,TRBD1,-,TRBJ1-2,TGTGCCAGCAGTTACTCGGGACAGGTCGTAAACTATGGCTACACCTTC,CASSYSGQVVNYGYTF
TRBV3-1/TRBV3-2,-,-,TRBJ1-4,TGTGCCAGCAGCCAAGATGGCACAGATTTTAATGAAAAACTGTTTTTT,CASSQDGTDFNEKLFF
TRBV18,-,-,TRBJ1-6,TGTGCCAGCTCACCCGAGAGCTCCTATAATTCACCCCTCCACTTT,CASSPESSYNSPLHF
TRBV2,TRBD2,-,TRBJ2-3,TGTGCCAGCAGTCCGTTAGCGGGACCAGACACAGATACGCAGTATTTT,CASSPLAGPDTDTQYF
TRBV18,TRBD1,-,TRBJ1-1,TGTGCCAGCTCACCAACACAGGGGATGAACACTGAAGCTTTCTTT,CASSPTQGMNTEAFF
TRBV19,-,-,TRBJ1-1,TGTGCCAGTACCCCAGGGGTTGGGCACACTGAAGCTTTCTTT,CASTPGVGHTEAFF
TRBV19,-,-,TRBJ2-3,TGTGCCAGTAGTATCGGGGTGAATACGCAGTATTTT,CASSIGVNTQYF
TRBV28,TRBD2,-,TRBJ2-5,TGTGCCAGTTCACTTTGGACTAGCGGGGTTAAAGAGACCCAGTACTTC,CASSLWTSGVKETQYF
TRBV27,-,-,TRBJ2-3,TGTGCCAGCAGCCCATGGGGAGCGGGCCTCACAGATACGCAGTATTTT,CASSPWGAGLTDTQYF
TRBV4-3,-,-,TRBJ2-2,TGCGCCAGCAGCCAAGGTCGGGGGGCCCCTACCGGGGAGCTGTTTTTT,CASSQGRGAPTGELFF
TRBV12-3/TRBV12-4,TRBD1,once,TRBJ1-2,TGTGCCAGCAGGGAGGCAGGGGGCTATGGCTACACCTTC,CASREAGGYGYTF
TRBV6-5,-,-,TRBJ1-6,TGTGCCAGCAAAACGACAGTCCCCCCCTATAATCCCCTCCACTTT,CASKTTVPPYNPLHF
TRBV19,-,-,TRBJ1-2,TGTGCCAGCCAACCCGGGCCCAGAGGGACTAACTATGGCTACACCTTC,CASQPGPRGTNYGYTF
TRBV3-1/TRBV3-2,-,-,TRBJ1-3,TGTGCCAGCAGCCAAGAAATTTTGCGCTCTGGAAACACCATATATTTT,CASSQEILRSGNTIYF
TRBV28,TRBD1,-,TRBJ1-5,TGTGCCAGCAGTTTAGGACAGGGAGACAATCAGCCCCAGCATTTT,CASSLGQGDNQPQHF
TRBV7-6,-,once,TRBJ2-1,TGTGCCAGCAGTCCCTCTACCGGGTCCTTCCTCAATGAGCAGTTCTTC,CASSPSTGSFLNEQFF
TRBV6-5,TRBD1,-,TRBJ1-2,TGTGCCAGTCAGACAGGGGGGGCGGTCTATGGCTACACCTTC,CASQTGGAVYGYTF
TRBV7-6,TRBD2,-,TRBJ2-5,TGTGCCAGTTCCCGGCGGGGGGGGTACCAAGAGACCCAGTACTTC,CASSRRGGYQETQYF
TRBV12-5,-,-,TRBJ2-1,TGTGCTAGTGGGGAGAGCTCCTACAATGAGCAGTTCTTC,CASGESSYNEQFF
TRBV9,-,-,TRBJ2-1,TGTGCCAGCAGCCCCCGGTCGGGGGAGCAGTTCTTC,CASSPRSGEQFF
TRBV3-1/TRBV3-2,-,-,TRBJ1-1,TGTGCCAGCAGTCGTACTAACACTGAAGCTTTCTTT,CASSRTNTEAFF
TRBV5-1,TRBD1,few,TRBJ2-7,TGCGCCAGCAGCTTGCGGACGGGACAGGGGTCCAACGAGCAGTACTTC,CASSLRTGQGSNEQYF
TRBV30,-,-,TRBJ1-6,TGTGCCTGGAGTCGTGGTCCCCAGGGGAGTTCACCCCTCCACTTT,CAWSRGPQGSSPLHF
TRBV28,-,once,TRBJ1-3,TGTGCCAGCAGTCCCTTCAGGGTCCCTGGAAACACCATATATTTT,CASSPFRVPGNTIYF